The 13 T cell receptor beta chains in this list originate from one sample, sequenced in a study of blood T cells in healthy people across ages. Together with a sample-barcoded 5' primer, a J-beta primer mix was included in a second PCR lasting roughly 6 to 12 cycles. TCRdb called the 5' RACE reads again in MiXCR, with one record for every CDR3 protein. The data show about 1.6 million distinct CDR3 sequences, about 31% seen once. Material for sequencing was blood. These receptors originate from a woman in her 30s in good health.

This clonotype was found a few times. The chain has TRBV2 and TRBJ2-1; 9 nucleotides match TRBD2. The CDR3 length is 12 residues. Germline lookup yields CDR1 SNHLY and CDR2 FYNNEI. The V gene end was trimmed by 6 bases and the J gene end by 10 bases; junction bases not matched to a gene: 4. The CDR3 protein is CASSGTSPEQFF. CDR3 coding DNA: TGTGCCAGCAGCGGGACTAGCCCAGAGCAGTTCTTC.

The V call is TRBV7-8, the J call TRBJ2-5; TRBD2 agrees at 13 bases. The V gene's germline CDR1 is SGHVS and CDR2 FQNEAQ. J was trimmed by 5 bases and V by 3 bases; bases with no gene match: 6. The CDR3 totals 16 residues. This CDR3 reads CASSFSGLAGKETQYF. CDR3 DNA sequence: TGTGCCAGCAGCTTCTCGGGACTAGCGGGGAAGGAGACCCAGTACTTC.

This rearrangement joins TRBV2 to TRBJ2-1; 8 bases line up with TRBD2. The junction had 9 bases not matched to a gene; V was cut back by 11 bases and J by 6 bases. Germline CDR1 SNHLY, CDR2 FYNNEI. The CDR3 covers 13 residues. CDR3 region: CALGGTSSNEQFF. DNA of the CDR3: TGTGCCCTAGGTGGGACTAGTTCCAATGAGCAGTTCTTC. The full variable domain, completed using reference TRBV2 and TRBJ2-1, is EPEVTQTPSHQVTQMGQEVILRCVPISNHLYFYWYRQILGQKVEFLVSFYNNEISEKSEIFDDQFSVERPDGSNFTLKIRSTKLEDSAMYFCALGGTSSNEQFFGPGTRLTVL.

In its sample, this clonotype was seen a few times. V usage is TRBV6-5 and J usage is TRBJ1-4; TRBD1 matches 7 bases. Germline loops: CDR1 MNHEY, CDR2 SVGAGI. The CDR3 is 14 amino acids. The ends lost 6 bases at V and 5 bases at J; junction bases unmatched: 6. This CDR3 is CASRKGQRNEKLFF. Written as DNA, the CDR3 is TGTGCCAGCAGAAAGGGACAGAGGAATGAAAAACTGTTTTTT.

The sample holds a few counts of this clonotype. The gene calls are TRBV4-2 and TRBJ2-3, with 7 positions matching TRBD2. The germline V gene encodes CDR1 LGHNA and CDR2 YNFKEQ. This CDR3 comprises 18 residues. V shed 4 bases, J shed 0 bases, and the junction held 13 bases outside the gene matches. The CDR3: CASSPPSLASGSTDTQYF. In DNA form, the CDR3 reads TGTGCCAGCAGCCCTCCCTCTCTGGCTAGCGGAAGCACAGATACGCAGTATTTT.

V gene TRBV5-1 combines with J gene TRBJ2-6, with a possible D match to TRBD1 (5 bases). V dropped 5 bases and J dropped 1 base, with 13 bases sitting between them. Germline V CDR1 and CDR2: SGHRS, YFSETQ. The CDR3 is 16 amino acids. The CDR3 DNA sequence: TGCGCCAGCAGTCCAGGGTCCTTATCTGGGGCCAACGTCCTGACTTTC. Translation: CASSPGSLSGANVLTF.

This clonotype was detected ten times or more. This chain links TRBV9 with TRBJ2-3; 10 nucleotides line up with TRBD2. V shed 4 bases and J 4 bases; nucleotides not matched to a gene: 9. Per germline, CDR1 SGDLS and CDR2 YYNGEE. This CDR3 region has 16 residues. In DNA, the CDR3 is TGTGCCAGCAGCTCCGGCCCCGGGACTAGCGCAGATACGCAGTATTTT. Its protein is CASSSGPGTSADTQYF.

This clonotype has more than one count but fewer than ten. The V gene is TRBV7-8, the J gene TRBJ1-2, with D uncertain. V was clipped by 2 bases and J by 2 bases, with 30 bases between them. Germline loops: CDR1 SGHVS, CDR2 FQNEAQ. This CDR3 has 21 amino acids. This CDR3 is CASSLSSVLVATTRPNYGYTF. CDR3 in DNA: TGTGCCAGCAGCTTATCATCTGTCTTGGTGGCAACAACTCGGCCCAACTATGGCTACACCTTC.

On this clonotype: Its ends do not fully match the called genes, so a read error is possible. This chain joins TRBV5-6 and TRBJ2-3; no clear D gene. Germline CDR1 and CDR2: SGHDT and YYEEEE. The CDR3 has 12 amino acids. CDR3 nucleotides: TGTGCCAGCAGCTGGAAGGAAGATGCGCAGTATTTT. Translation: CASSWKEDAQYF. The full variable domain, in which reference TRBV5-6 and TRBJ2-3 provide the parts outside the CDR3, is DAGVTQSPTHLIKTRGQQVTLRCSPKSGHDTVSWYQQALGQGPQFIFQYYEEEERQRGNFPDRFSGHQFPNYSSELNVNALLLGDSALYLCASSWKEDAQYFGPGTRLTVL.

The sample holds one count of this clonotype. V and J are TRBV20-1 and TRBJ1-1; no reliable D call. The V gene's germline CDR1 is DFQATT and CDR2 SNEGSKA (reference sequence). The CDR3 runs to 14 residues. V gave up 6 bases and J gave up 0 bases, with 14 bases separating them. CDR3 sequence: CSAARVPLNTEAFF. The CDR3 DNA reads TGCAGTGCCGCACGGGTCCCTCTGAACACTGAAGCTTTCTTT.

Written as DNA, the CDR3 is TGCAGTGCTAGAGTCCAGGGTCGGTCAGATACGCAGTATTTT. Its protein is CSARVQGRSDTQYF. The chain links TRBV20-1 to TRBJ2-3; D perhaps matches TRBD1 (5 bases). The V end was cut by 1 base, the J end by 4 bases, with 12 bases between. There are 14 residues in the CDR3. In germline, CDR1 is DFQATT, CDR2 SNEGSKA (reference sequence).

The rearrangement uses TRBV3-1 and TRBJ1-2, with a tentative D call TRBD1 (5 bases). Trimming shortened V by 4 bases and J by 8 bases, and 23 bases separated the two germline ends. The germline V gene has CDR1 LGHDT and CDR2 YNNKEL (reference sequence). This CDR3 has 16 amino acids. CDR3 DNA: TGTGCCAGCAGCCCCCTATGGGACGTCAATATGGGGGGCTACACCTTC. Residues: CASSPLWDVNMGGYTF. The variable domain in full, completed from reference TRBV3-1 and TRBJ1-2, reads DTAVSQTPKYLVTQMGNDKSIKCEQNLGHDTMYWYKQDSKKFLKIMFSYNNKELIINETVPNRFSPKSPDKAHLNLHINSLELGDSAVYFCASSPLWDVNMGGYTFGSGTRLTVV.

The rearrangement uses TRBV12-3 or TRBV12-4 and TRBJ1-5; 7 bases agree with TRBD1. J gave up 7 bases and V 3 bases, and 12 bases lay outside the gene matches. The CDR3 loop spans 16 amino acids. The CDR3 nucleotides are TGTGCCAGCAGTTTTTCGGCAGGGGGGTCGCGACAGCCCCAGCATTTT. Translating gives CASSFSAGGSRQPQHF.